This T cell receptor beta chain was identified during a study of blood T cell repertoires in COVID-19. This CDR3 has 15 amino acids. After removal of 7 bases from V and 0 bases from J, the junction contained 3 bases not matched to a gene. Germline loops: CDR1 MNHEY, CDR2 SVGAGI. Original handling: Reference gene primers were amplified, and this amplification served to estimate nucleated cell counts. Clones were read by immunoSEQ multiplex PCR, and TCRdb kept only the in-frame ones, dropping some. V and J calls and clone size follow that table, whereas D and trimming were derived from the DNA. Found here are about 99,000 clones, 87% of them singletons; the top ten hold approximately 3%.

The rearrangement joins TRBV6-5 to TRBJ2-6, with 7 nucleotides matching TRBD1. The sample was peripheral blood. The clonotype comes from a man aged 45-65 years in a cohort sampled during active COVID-19. CDR3 sequence: CASKTGASGANVLTF. In DNA, the CDR3 is TGTGCCAGCAAAACAGGGGCCTCTGGGGCCAACGTCCTGACTTTC.